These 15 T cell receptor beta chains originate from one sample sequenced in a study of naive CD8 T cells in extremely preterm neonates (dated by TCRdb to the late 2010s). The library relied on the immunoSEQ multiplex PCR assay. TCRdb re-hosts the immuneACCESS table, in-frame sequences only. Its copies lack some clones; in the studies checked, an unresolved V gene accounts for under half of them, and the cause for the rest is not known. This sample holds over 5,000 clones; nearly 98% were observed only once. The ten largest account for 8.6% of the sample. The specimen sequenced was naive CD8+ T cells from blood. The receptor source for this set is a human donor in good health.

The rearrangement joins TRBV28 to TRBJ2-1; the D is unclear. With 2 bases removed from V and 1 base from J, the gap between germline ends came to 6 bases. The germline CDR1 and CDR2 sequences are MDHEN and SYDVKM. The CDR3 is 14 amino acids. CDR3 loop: CASSLGPSYNEQFF. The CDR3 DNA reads TGTGCCAGCAGTTTAGGGCCGTCCTACAATGAGCAGTTCTTC.

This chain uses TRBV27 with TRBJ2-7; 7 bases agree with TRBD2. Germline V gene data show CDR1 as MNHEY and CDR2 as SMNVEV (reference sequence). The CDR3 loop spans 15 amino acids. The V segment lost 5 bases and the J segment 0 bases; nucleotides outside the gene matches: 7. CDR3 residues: CASSLGLTFSYEQYF. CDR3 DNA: TGTGCCAGCAGTCTGGGACTAACCTTCTCCTACGAGCAGTACTTC.

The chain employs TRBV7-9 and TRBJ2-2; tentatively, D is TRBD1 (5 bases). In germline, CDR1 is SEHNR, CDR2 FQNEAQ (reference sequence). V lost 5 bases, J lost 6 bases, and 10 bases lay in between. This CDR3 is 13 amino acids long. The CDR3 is CASSRLGPGELFF. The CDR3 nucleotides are TGTGCCAGCAGCCGTTTGGGGCCCGGGGAGCTGTTTTTT.

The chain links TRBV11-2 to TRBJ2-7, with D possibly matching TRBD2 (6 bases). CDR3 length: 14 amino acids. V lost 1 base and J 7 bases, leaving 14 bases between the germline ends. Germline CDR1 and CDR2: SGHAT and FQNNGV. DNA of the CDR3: TGTGCCAGCAGCTTAGTTCGGCAGGCGGGGGAGCAGTACTTC. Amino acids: CASSLVRQAGEQYF.

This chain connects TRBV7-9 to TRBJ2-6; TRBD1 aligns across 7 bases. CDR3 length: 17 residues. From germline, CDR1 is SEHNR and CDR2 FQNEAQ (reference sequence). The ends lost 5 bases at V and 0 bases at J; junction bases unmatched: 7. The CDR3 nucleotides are TGTGCCAGCAGCCCGGGACAGTGGAGCTCTGGGGCCAACGTCCTGACTTTC. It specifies CASSPGQWSSGANVLTF.

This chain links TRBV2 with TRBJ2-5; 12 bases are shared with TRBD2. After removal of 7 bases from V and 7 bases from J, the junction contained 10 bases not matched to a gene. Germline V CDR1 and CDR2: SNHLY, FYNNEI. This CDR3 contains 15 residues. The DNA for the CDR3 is TGTGCCAGCATCCCCCTAGCGGGGGGGATGGGGACCCAGTACTTC. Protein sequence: CASIPLAGGMGTQYF. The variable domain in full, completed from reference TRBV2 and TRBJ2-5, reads EPEVTQTPSHQVTQMGQEVILRCVPISNHLYFYWYRQILGQKVEFLVSFYNNEISEKSEIFDDQFSVERPDGSNFTLKIRSTKLEDSAMYFCASIPLAGGMGTQYFGPGTRLLVL.

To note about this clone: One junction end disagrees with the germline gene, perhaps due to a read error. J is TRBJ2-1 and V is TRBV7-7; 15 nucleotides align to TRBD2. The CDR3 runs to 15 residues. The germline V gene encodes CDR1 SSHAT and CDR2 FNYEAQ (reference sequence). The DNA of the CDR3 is TGTGCTAGCAGCTCGGGACTAGCGGGGGGATATGAGCAGTTCTTC. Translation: CASSSGLAGGYEQFF. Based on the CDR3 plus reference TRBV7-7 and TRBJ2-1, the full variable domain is GAGVSQSPRYKVTKRGQDVTLRCDPISSHATLYWYQQALGQGPEFLTYFNYEAQPDKSGLPSDRFSAERPEGSISTLTIQRTEQRDSAMYRCASSSGLAGGYEQFFGPGTRLTVL.

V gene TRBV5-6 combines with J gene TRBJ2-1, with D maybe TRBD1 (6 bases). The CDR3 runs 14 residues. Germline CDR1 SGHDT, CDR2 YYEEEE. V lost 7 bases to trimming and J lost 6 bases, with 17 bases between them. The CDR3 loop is CASPRGHPGNEQFF. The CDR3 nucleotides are TGTGCCAGCCCACGGGGACATCCTGGCAATGAGCAGTTCTTC.

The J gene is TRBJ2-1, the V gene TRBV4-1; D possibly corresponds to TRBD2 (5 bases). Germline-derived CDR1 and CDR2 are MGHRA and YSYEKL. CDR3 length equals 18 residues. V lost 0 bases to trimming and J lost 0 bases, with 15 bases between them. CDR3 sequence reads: CASSQEGGPGSSYNEQFF. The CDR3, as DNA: TGCGCCAGCAGCCAAGAAGGAGGTCCCGGAAGCTCCTACAATGAGCAGTTCTTC.

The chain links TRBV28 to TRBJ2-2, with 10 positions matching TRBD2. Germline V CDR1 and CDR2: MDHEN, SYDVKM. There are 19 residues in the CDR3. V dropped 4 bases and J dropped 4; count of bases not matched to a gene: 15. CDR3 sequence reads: CASSSLSPSGGLGTGELFF. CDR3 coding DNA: TGTGCCAGCAGTTCCCTTAGTCCTAGCGGGGGCCTCGGCACCGGGGAGCTGTTTTTT. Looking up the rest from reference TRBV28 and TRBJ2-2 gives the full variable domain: DVKVTQSSRYLVKRTGEKVFLECVQDMDHENMFWYRQDPGLGLRLIYFSYDVKMKEKGDIPEGYSVSREKKERFSLILESASTNQTSMYLCASSSLSPSGGLGTGELFFGEGSRLTVL.

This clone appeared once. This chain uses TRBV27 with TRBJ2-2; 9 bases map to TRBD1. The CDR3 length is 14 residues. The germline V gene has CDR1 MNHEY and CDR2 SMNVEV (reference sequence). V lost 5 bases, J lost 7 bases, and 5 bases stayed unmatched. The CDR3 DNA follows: TGTGCCAGCAGTGCGGGACAGGGAATCGGGGAGCTGTTTTTT. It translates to CASSAGQGIGELFF.

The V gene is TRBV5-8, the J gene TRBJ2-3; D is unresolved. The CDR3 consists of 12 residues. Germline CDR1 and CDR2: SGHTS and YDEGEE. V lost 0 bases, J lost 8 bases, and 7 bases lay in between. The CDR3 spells CASSLDGTTQYF. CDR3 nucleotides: TGTGCCAGCAGCTTGGACGGTACTACGCAGTATTTT.

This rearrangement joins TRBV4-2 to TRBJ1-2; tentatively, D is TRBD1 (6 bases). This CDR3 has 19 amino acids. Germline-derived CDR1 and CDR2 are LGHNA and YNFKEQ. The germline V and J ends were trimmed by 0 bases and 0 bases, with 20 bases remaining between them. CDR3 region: CASSQDGGGRSPTNYGYTF. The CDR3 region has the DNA TGTGCCAGCAGCCAAGATGGGGGGGGGCGTTCCCCGACTAACTATGGCTACACCTTC.

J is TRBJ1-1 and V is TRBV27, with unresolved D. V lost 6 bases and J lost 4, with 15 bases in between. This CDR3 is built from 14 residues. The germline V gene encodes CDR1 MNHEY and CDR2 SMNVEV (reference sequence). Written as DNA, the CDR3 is TGTGCCAGCAGCCCCTATACGGGGAGCACTGAAGCTTTCTTT. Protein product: CASSPYTGSTEAFF.

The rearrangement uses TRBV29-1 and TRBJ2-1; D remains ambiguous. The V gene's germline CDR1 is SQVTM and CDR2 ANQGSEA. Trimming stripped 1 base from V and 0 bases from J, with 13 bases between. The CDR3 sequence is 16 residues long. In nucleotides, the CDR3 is TGCAGCGTTGAAGGGCTGTCAGGCCGCTCCTACAATGAGCAGTTCTTC. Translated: CSVEGLSGRSYNEQFF.